This T cell receptor beta chain was recovered during a study of T-cell memory formation after mild COVID-19. The wider study: For the most part, TCR clusters were specific to one donor.

Study-wide results and caveats: While clones contracting from day 15 to 85 were balanced between CD4 and CD8, later expanders leaned CD4+. Clones which contracted sat mainly in CM and EM if CD4+, and in EMRA if CD8+.

5'RACE with constant-segment primers built TCRalpha and TCRbeta cDNA libraries with UMIs. MiXCR, run by TCRdb on the 5' RACE reads, gives a single entry per CDR3 protein. The repertoire holds some 310,000 distinct CDR3 sequences, with roughly 19% as singletons. Germline V gives CDR1 KGHSH, CDR2 LQKENI. V shed 6 bases and J shed 8 bases, with 16 bases lying between them. CDR3 length equals 13 residues. Note on this clonotype: Its antigen is as yet unknown.

The chain employs TRBV18 and TRBJ1-2; D may be TRBD1 (5 bases). This receptor was taken from a man aged 18 to 29 who had mild COVID-19 (a few samples of this study predate the infection). Cell type and time point are not known. The specimen sequenced was PBMCs or a T cell subset sorted from them (not recorded which). CDR3 amino acids: CASSTGSGPGYTF. CDR3 nucleotides: TGTGCCAGCTCGACCGGGTCGGGGCCCGGCTACACCTTC.